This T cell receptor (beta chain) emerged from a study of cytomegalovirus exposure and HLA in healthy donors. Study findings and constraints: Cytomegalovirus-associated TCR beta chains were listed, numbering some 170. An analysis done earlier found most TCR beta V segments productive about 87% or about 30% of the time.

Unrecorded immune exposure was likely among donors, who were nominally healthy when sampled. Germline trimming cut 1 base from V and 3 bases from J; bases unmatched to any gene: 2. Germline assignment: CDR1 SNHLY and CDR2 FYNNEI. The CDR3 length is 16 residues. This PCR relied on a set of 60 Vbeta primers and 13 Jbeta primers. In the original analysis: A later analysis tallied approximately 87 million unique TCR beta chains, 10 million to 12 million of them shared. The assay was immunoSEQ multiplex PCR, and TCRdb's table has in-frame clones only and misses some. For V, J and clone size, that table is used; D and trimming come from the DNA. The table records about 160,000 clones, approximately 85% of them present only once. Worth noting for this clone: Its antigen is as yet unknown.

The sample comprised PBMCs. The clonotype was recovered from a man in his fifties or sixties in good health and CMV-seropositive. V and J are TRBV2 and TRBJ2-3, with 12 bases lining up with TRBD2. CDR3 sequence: CASSEGLAGETDTQYF. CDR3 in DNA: TGTGCCAGCAGTGAAGGACTAGCGGGGGAGACAGATACGCAGTATTTT.